One T cell receptor (beta chain) is described in this entry. The antigen is not known. This CDR3 is built from 18 residues. The V gene lost 2 bases and the J gene lost 7 bases, with 28 bases spanning the gap. Germline assignment: CDR1 SGHKS and CDR2 YYEKEE (reference sequence). Total RNA amounting to roughly 450 ng was the source from which TCR beta cDNA was made with a constant-region primer. Libraries for TCR beta were built through three nested multiplex PCR rounds, which together made up a slightly modified ARM-PCR procedure. Rounds one and two of PCR, each of 10 cycles, were primed with TRBV1-TRBV30 forward primers and a C-beta reverse primer. TCRdb re-called the multiplex PCR reads through MiXCR, storing one row per CDR3 protein. The sample contains roughly 86,000 distinct CDR3 sequences, approximately 72% of which appear only once. The data stem from a study of tumor-infiltrating lymphocytes in primary liver carcinoma. For the study at large: Each of the samples returned roughly 3.5 to 7.13 million productive TCRbeta reads (a yield similar across tissue types). Study outcomes and limitations: Among the pair types, tumor region pairs showed more overlap than tumor-adjacent and tumor-blood pairs.

Both RNA and DNA were isolated together from around 20-30 mg of bulk tissue that had not been sorted. Sequenced sample: tumor-adjacent normal liver tissue. V gene TRBV5-5 combines with J gene TRBJ2-7; perhaps TRBD2 as D (6 bases). The TCR originated in a man aged 35 to 55 with primary liver carcinoma and hepatitis B virus infection. The CDR3 spells CASSLLSAIGSSYNEQYF. The DNA of the CDR3 is TGTGCCAGCAGCTTACTGTCGGCTATCGGGAGTTCCTACAATGAGCAGTACTTC.